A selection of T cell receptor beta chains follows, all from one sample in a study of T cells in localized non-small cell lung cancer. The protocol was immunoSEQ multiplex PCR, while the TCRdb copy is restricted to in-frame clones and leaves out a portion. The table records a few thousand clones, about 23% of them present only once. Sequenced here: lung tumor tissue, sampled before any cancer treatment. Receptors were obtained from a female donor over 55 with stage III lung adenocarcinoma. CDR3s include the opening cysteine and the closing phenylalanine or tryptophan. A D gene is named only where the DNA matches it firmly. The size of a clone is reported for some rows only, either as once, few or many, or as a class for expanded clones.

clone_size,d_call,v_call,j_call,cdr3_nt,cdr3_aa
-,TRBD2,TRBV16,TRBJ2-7,TGTGCCAGCAGCCACACCGGGACTAGGGAGTACGAGCAGTACTTC,CASSHTGTREYEQYF
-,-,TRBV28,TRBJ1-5,TGTGCCAGCAGCCTAATAGGGGTTAGGAGCAATCAGCCCCAGCATTTT,CASSLIGVRSNQPQHF
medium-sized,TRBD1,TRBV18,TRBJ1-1,TGTGCCAGCTCACCACCGACAGGGCCGGGGCTAGAAGCTTTCTTT,CASSPPTGPGLEAFF
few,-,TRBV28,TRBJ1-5,TGTGCCAGCAGTATTATACAGGTTCGTAGCAATCAGCCCCAGCATTTT,CASSIIQVRSNQPQHF
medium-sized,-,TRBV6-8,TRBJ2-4,TGTGCCAGCAGTAGCATGGGGACCAAAAACATTCAGTACTTC,CASSSMGTKNIQYF
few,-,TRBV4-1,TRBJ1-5,TGCGCCAGCAGCCCACGGACAGGCAATCAGCCCCAGCATTTT,CASSPRTGNQPQHF
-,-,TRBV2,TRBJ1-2,TGTGCCAGCAGTGAAACGTCTGTGGGGGGGCGGAACTATGGCTACACCTTC,CASSETSVGGRNYGYTF
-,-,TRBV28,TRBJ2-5,TGTGCCAGCAGTACTGTTCTTCCGGAGGCCCAGTACTTC,CASSTVLPEAQYF
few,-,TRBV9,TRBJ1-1,TGTGCCAGCAGCACAGTGAACACTGAAGCTTTCTTT,CASSTVNTEAFF
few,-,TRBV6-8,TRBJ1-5,TGTGCCAGCAGCCTGTTAGGGAGCAATCAGCCCCAGCATTTT,CASSLLGSNQPQHF
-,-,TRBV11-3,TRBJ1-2,TGTGCCAGCAGCGGCTTGGGGGGGTACTTCTATGGCTACACCTTC,CASSGLGGYFYGYTF
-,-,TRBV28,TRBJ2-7,TGTGCCAGCAGTTTACACCCCCAGTCCTACGAGCAGTACTTC,CASSLHPQSYEQYF
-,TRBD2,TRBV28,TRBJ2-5,TGTGCCAGCAGTGTTACTAGCGGGAGGCGCGAGACCCAGTACTTC,CASSVTSGRRETQYF
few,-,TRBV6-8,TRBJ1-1,TGTGCCAGCAGGCACACGAGGGTTGGCATGTCAGTCGAAGCTTTCTTT,CASRHTRVGMSVEAFF
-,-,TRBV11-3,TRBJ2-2,TGTGCCAGCACCCAAGTGGAGGGGCGCACCGGGGAGCTGTTTTTT,CASTQVEGRTGELFF
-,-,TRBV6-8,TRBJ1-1,TGTGCCAGCAGTTTCGATGGACAGAATAAAGCTTTCTTT,CASSFDGQNKAFF
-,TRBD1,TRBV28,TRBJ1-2,TGTGCCAGTTTGTCCGGGACAGGGGCTCCGAATGGCTACACCTTC,CASLSGTGAPNGYTF
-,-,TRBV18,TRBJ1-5,TGTGCCAGCTCACGCACCCGCGGCAACAATCAGCCCCAGCATTTT,CASSRTRGNNQPQHF